This T cell receptor beta chain was sequenced in a study of technical replicates of blood from several donors (dated by TCRdb to 2017 to 2019). In regard to this clone: The antigen it recognizes is unknown. It has no much larger one-base neighbor in the sample; base qualities were not kept.

CDR1 is given as SGHKS and CDR2 as YYEKEE, both from the germline V gene (reference sequence). From its cysteine to its phenylalanine, the CDR3 spans 15 amino acids. Of the read, only the CDR3 DNA is kept; its 45 bases are in frame from base 1. V loses 0 bases, J loses 4 bases, and the germline ends lie 13 bases apart. The library was obtained by the immunoSEQ multiplex PCR assay. TCRdb stores this immuneACCESS table with in-frame sequences only. Part of the clones is absent; in the studies checked, under half of the shortfall reflects unresolved V genes, and no reason is known for the rest. The sample table lists tens of thousands of clones, roughly 92% of them with a count of one. Together, the top ten hold 0.4% to 0.5% of the sample.

Sequencing was performed on T cells isolated from PBMCs. Recombination connected TRBV5-5 to TRBJ2-5; the D gene is possibly TRBD2, with 6 bases matching. The TCR sequence derives from a human donor in good health. The CDR3 reads as follows: CASSLASLEGETQYF. The DNA sequence follows: TGTGCCAGCAGCTTGGCCTCATTGGAGGGAGAGACCCAGTACTTC.